The rows below give T cell receptor beta chains drawn from one sample of a study of shared T cell receptors in the human thymus. This table comes from immunoSEQ multiplex PCR, and its TCRdb copy is limited to in-frame clones, with some not included. Of roughly 500,000 clones detected, about 84% appear once; the ten largest clones hold around 0.012%. These data also featured in a second study, about human thymus T cells.

Input material: thymocytes. All receptors come from a boy younger than two with a congenital heart defect. The CDR3 runs from the conserved cysteine through the conserved F or W. D genes are given only for firm matches. Not every row has a clone size; where given, it reads once, few, many or a size class.

D	V	J	size	CDR3	DNA
-	TRBV7-9	TRBJ2-3	-	CASSLGGGITDTQYF	TGTGCCAGCAGCTTAGGGGGCGGGATCACAGATACGCAGTATTTT
-	TRBV2	TRBJ1-2	-	CASSGYSPSYGYTF	TGTGCCAGCAGTGGGTACTCCCCGAGCTATGGCTACACCTTC
-	TRBV7-2	TRBJ1-2	-	CASSLRKWQGGGYTF	TGTGCCAGCAGCTTAAGGAAGTGGCAGGGCGGTGGCTACACCTTC
TRBD1	TRBV29-1	TRBJ2-7	-	CSVGTGRPYEQYF	TGCAGCGTCGGGACAGGGAGACCCTACGAGCAGTACTTC
TRBD1	TRBV6-4	TRBJ1-2	-	CASSDSWDRDYPFYGYTF	TGTGCCAGCAGTGACTCATGGGACAGGGACTATCCTTTCTATGGCTACACCTTC
TRBD2	TRBV4-2	TRBJ2-1	-	CASSQEGPPGLAGDDEQFF	TGTGCCAGCAGCCAAGAAGGGCCTCCGGGACTAGCGGGAGACGATGAGCAGTTCTTC
-	TRBV28	TRBJ2-7	-	CASSLPGIEQYF	TGTGCCAGCAGTTTACCCGGTATAGAGCAGTACTTC
TRBD1	TRBV28	TRBJ1-2	-	CASSLRAGGYGYTF	TGTGCCAGCAGTTTACGGGCAGGGGGCTATGGCTACACCTTC
TRBD2	TRBV2	TRBJ2-5	-	CASSAQREWETQYF	TGTGCCAGCAGTGCCCAGCGGGAGTGGGAGACCCAGTACTTC
-	TRBV21-1	TRBJ1-5	-	CASKRQGDQPQHF	TGTGCCAGCAAAAGACAGGGCGATCAGCCCCAGCATTTT
-	TRBV18	TRBJ1-4	-	CASSPSDRSKEKLFF	TGTGCCAGCTCACCCTCTGACAGGAGTAAAGAAAAACTGTTTTTT
TRBD1	TRBV6-6	TRBJ2-7	-	CASRPRDRRAYEQYF	TGTGCCAGCAGACCTCGGGACAGGCGAGCCTACGAGCAGTACTTC
-	TRBV30	TRBJ2-7	-	CAWTGAGANYEQYF	TGTGCCTGGACAGGGGCGGGGGCAAACTACGAGCAGTACTTC
-	TRBV7-7	TRBJ2-5	-	CASSPDRATGGTQYF	TGTGCTAGCAGCCCCGACAGGGCGACCGGGGGGACCCAGTACTTC
TRBD2	TRBV18	TRBJ2-1	few	CASSPGTSGGSSYNEQFF	TGTGCCAGCTCACCAGGGACTAGCGGGGGTAGCTCCTACAATGAGCAGTTCTTC
-	TRBV7-9	TRBJ2-1	-	CASSPRQGPYNEQFF	TGTGCCAGCAGCCCCCGCCAGGGCCCCTACAATGAGCAGTTCTTC
-	TRBV6-4	TRBJ1-2	once	CASSPEAKNYGYTF	TGTGCCAGCTCCCCGGAGGCCAAGAACTATGGCTACACCTTC
-	TRBV9	TRBJ1-3	-	CASSVAGNSGNTIYF	TGTGCCAGCAGCGTAGCGGGAAATTCGGGAAACACCATATATTTT
TRBD1	TRBV29-1	TRBJ2-5	-	CSVDRGKKETQYF	TGCAGCGTTGACAGGGGGAAGAAAGAGACCCAGTACTTC
-	TRBV6-1	TRBJ1-5	-	CASSSRGNQPQHF	TGTGCCAGCAGTTCCCGAGGTAATCAGCCCCAGCATTTT
-	TRBV15	TRBJ2-3	-	CATSGRTGKISTDTQYF	TGTGCCACCAGCGGAAGAACAGGGAAAATTAGCACAGATACGCAGTATTTT
TRBD2	TRBV30	TRBJ2-5	few	CAWSRRLAGEGTQYF	TGTGCCTGGAGCCGAAGACTAGCGGGCGAGGGGACCCAGTACTTC
TRBD1	TRBV5-8	TRBJ2-1	few	CASSFGTGIHEQFF	TGTGCCAGCAGCTTCGGGACAGGGATCCATGAGCAGTTCTTC
-	TRBV2	TRBJ2-3	once	CARLETGMTDTQYF	TGTGCCAGGTTAGAAACGGGAATGACAGATACGCAGTATTTT
TRBD1	TRBV6-5	TRBJ1-1	-	CASSYDRGNTEAFF	TGTGCCAGCAGTTACGACAGGGGTAACACTGAAGCTTTCTTT
-	TRBV7-2	TRBJ2-7	-	CASSFDRSTYEQYF	TGTGCCAGCAGCTTCGACAGGTCCACCTACGAGCAGTACTTC
TRBD1	TRBV29-1	TRBJ2-7	-	CSGGQGNHEQYF	TGCAGCGGGGGACAGGGCAACCACGAGCAGTACTTC
-	TRBV5-6	TRBJ1-4	few	CASSLRQFATNEKLFF	TGTGCCAGCAGCCTGAGACAGTTTGCAACTAATGAAAAACTGTTTTTT
-	TRBV5-1	TRBJ2-5	few	CASSLWVGETQYF	TGCGCCAGCAGCTTGTGGGTCGGGGAGACCCAGTACTTC
TRBD2	TRBV30	TRBJ2-2	once	CAWSGGRGYTGELFF	TGTGCCTGGAGCGGGGGGAGAGGTTACACCGGGGAGCTGTTTTTT
-	TRBV6-5	TRBJ2-4	few	CATRGGTAKNIQYF	TGTGCCACGAGGGGGGGGACGGCCAAAAACATTCAGTACTTC
-	TRBV27	TRBJ2-1	-	CASTQSSSRGYNEQFF	TGTGCCAGCACCCAATCTAGCTCACGGGGTTACAATGAGCAGTTCTTC
TRBD2	TRBV11-3	TRBJ2-1	-	CASSLAPRISGTYNEQFF	TGTGCCAGCAGCTTAGCCCCGAGGATTAGCGGGACCTACAATGAGCAGTTCTTC
TRBD2	TRBV25-1	TRBJ2-3	-	CASSEFGGSPDTQYF	TGTGCCAGCAGTGAATTCGGCGGGAGCCCAGATACGCAGTATTTT
TRBD2	TRBV25-1	TRBJ2-7	-	CASSDQTPGGVGSYEQYF	TGTGCCAGCAGTGACCAAACCCCGGGAGGGGTTGGCTCCTACGAGCAGTACTTC
-	TRBV19	TRBJ2-3	-	CASSIDSLDTQYF	TGTGCCAGTAGTATAGATTCACTCGATACGCAGTATTTT
TRBD2	TRBV6-5	TRBJ2-7	-	CASSYQGLAGVEQYF	TGTGCCAGCAGTTACCAAGGACTAGCGGGAGTCGAGCAGTACTTC
TRBD1	TRBV11-3	TRBJ2-2	-	CASSFWTGDPTNTGELFF	TGTGCCAGCAGCTTTTGGACAGGGGACCCGACGAACACCGGGGAGCTGTTTTTT
-	TRBV5-1	TRBJ2-3	few	CASSLRGSLSGSLADTQYF	TGCGCCAGCAGCTTAAGGGGGTCGTTAAGCGGCAGTCTCGCAGATACGCAGTATTTT
TRBD1	TRBV7-9	TRBJ1-2	-	CASWAQGVYGYTF	TGTGCCAGCTGGGCTCAGGGGGTCTATGGCTACACCTTC
-	TRBV7-9	TRBJ2-7	-	CASSLVTPEGSYEQYF	TGTGCCAGCAGCTTAGTGACACCTGAGGGCTCCTACGAGCAGTACTTC
-	TRBV5-8	TRBJ1-2	few	CASSLAGTTGYTF	TGTGCCAGCAGCTTGGCCGGGACAACTGGCTACACCTTC
-	TRBV5-5	TRBJ2-2	-	CASSSLGELFF	TGTGCCAGCAGCTCCCTTGGGGAGCTGTTTTTT
-	TRBV15	TRBJ2-1	-	CATSRGDEQFF	TGTGCCACCAGCAGAGGAGATGAGCAGTTCTTC
-	TRBV13	TRBJ1-1	-	CASSTGGNTEAFF	TGTGCCAGCAGCACCGGGGGGAACACTGAAGCTTTCTTT
-	TRBV25-1	TRBJ1-1	once	CASSGRRNTEAFF	TGTGCCAGCAGTGGACGGAGGAACACTGAAGCTTTCTTT
TRBD2	TRBV29-1	TRBJ2-3	-	CSVEPSWAGGNGTDTQYF	TGCAGCGTTGAACCCTCCTGGGCGGGAGGGAACGGTACAGATACGCAGTATTTT
-	TRBV7-2	TRBJ2-7	-	CASSRGGDEQYF	TGTGCCAGCAGCAGAGGCGGGGACGAGCAGTACTTC
-	TRBV27	TRBJ1-1	-	CASSLSGGMNTEAFF	TGTGCCAGCAGTCTCTCTGGGGGGATGAACACTGAAGCTTTCTTT
TRBD2	TRBV15	TRBJ2-3	-	CATSRTMTSGSGDTQYF	TGTGCCACCAGCAGAACCATGACTAGCGGGAGTGGGGATACGCAGTATTTT
TRBD1	TRBV6-5	TRBJ1-4	-	CASSYSTGHEKLFF	TGTGCCAGCAGTTACTCGACAGGGCATGAAAAACTGTTTTTT
-	TRBV29-1	TRBJ1-1	-	CSPNRRPEGEAFF	TGCAGCCCTAATAGGAGGCCGGAGGGTGAAGCTTTCTTT
-	TRBV6-4	TRBJ2-4	few	CASSGRETGTAKNIQYF	TGTGCCAGCAGTGGTCGTGAAACAGGCACAGCCAAAAACATTCAGTACTTC
-	TRBV19	TRBJ1-2	-	CASSIGQGRTGYGYTF	TGTGCCAGTAGTATAGGTCAGGGCAGGACCGGGTATGGCTACACCTTC
TRBD2	TRBV29-1	TRBJ2-7	-	CSVVGREASYEQYF	TGCAGCGTTGTGGGGCGGGAGGCCAGCTACGAGCAGTACTTC
-	TRBV7-6	TRBJ2-1	-	CASSLGARGRGEYNEQFF	TGTGCCAGCAGCTTAGGAGCGAGGGGCAGGGGGGAATACAATGAGCAGTTCTTC